This T cell receptor beta chain was recovered during a study of cytomegalovirus exposure and HLA in healthy donors. The CDR3 has 15 residues. The V gene's germline CDR1 is LNHDA and CDR2 SQIVND (reference sequence). Trimming stripped 2 bases from V and 6 bases from J, with 15 bases between. Turning to this clone: The antigen remains unidentified.

The PCR ran on 60 Vbeta and 13 Jbeta primers. Sequencing used immunoSEQ multiplex PCR; TCRdb keeps in-frame clones, though not all of them. The repertoire holds some 170,000 clones, approximately 80% seen once, with about 9.9% in the top ten. Broader study findings: CMV serostatus was the sole immune exposure data available. Cytomegalovirus association was listed for 150 to 200 TCR beta chains. A later analysis linked a missense variant in DCLRE1C to the trimming of TCR beta V and J genes.

This sequence joins TRBV19 and TRBJ2-3; possible D gene TRBD1, 6 bases. Specimen: PBMCs. The origin of this receptor is a man aged 18 to 30 in good health and CMV-seropositive. The CDR3 loop is CASSISGQLWDTQYF. The CDR3 bases are TGTGCCAGTAGTATAAGCGGACAGTTATGGGATACGCAGTATTTT.